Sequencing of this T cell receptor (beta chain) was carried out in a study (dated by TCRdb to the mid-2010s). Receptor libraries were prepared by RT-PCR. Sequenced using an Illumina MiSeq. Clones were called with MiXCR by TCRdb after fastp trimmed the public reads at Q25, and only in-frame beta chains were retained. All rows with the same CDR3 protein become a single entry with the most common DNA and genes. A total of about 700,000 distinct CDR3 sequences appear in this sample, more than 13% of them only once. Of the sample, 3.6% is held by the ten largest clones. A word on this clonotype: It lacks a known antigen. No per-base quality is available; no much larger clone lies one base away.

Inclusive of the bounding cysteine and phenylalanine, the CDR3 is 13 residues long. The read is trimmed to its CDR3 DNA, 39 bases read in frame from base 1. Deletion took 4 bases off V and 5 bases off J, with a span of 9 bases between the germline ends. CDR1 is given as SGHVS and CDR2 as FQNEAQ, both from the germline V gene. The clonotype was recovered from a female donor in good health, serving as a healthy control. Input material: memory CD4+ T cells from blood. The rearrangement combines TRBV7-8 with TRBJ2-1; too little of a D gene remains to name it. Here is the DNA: TGTGCCAGCAGCTCCTACCTTAACAATGAGCAGTTCTTC. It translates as CASSSYLNNEQFF.